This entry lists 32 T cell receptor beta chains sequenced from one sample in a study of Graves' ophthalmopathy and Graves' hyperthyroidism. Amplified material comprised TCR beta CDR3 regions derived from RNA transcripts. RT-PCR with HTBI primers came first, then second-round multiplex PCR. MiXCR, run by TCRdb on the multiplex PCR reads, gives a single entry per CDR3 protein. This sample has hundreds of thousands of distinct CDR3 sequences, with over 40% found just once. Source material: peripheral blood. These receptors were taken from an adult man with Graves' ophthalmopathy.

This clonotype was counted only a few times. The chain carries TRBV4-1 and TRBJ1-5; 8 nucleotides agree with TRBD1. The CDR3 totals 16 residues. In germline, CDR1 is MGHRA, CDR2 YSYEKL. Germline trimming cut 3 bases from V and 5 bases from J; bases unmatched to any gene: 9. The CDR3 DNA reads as TGCGCCAGCAGCCACATCGGACAGGGACGGGATCAGCCCCAGCATTTT. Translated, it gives CASSHIGQGRDQPQHF.

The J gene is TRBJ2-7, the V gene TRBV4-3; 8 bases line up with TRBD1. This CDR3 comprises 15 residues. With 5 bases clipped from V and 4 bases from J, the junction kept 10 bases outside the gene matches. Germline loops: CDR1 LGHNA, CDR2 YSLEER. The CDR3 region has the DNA TGCGCCAGCAGCTCCGGGACAGGACAAATATACGAGCAGTACTTC. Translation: CASSSGTGQIYEQYF.

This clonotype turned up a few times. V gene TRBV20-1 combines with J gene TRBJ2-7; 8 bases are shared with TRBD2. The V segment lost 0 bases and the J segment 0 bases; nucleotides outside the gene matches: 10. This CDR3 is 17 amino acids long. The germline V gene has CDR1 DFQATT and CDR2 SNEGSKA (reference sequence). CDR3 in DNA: TGCAGTGCTAGAGACTTAACCCCCAGCGGGAGCTCCTACGAGCAGTACTTC. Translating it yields CSARDLTPSGSSYEQYF.

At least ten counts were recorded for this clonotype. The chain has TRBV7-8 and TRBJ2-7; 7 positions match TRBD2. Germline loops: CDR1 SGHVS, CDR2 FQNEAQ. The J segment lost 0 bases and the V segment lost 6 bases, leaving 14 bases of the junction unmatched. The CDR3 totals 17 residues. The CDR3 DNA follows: TGTGCCAGCAGTCCAGGGCGGGGGTATAGGAGCTCCTACGAGCAGTACTTC. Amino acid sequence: CASSPGRGYRSSYEQYF. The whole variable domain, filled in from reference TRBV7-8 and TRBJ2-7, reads GAGVSQSPRYKVAKRGQDVALRCDPISGHVSLFWYQQALGQGPEFLTYFQNEAQLDKSGLPSDRFFAERPEGSVSTLKIQRTQQEDSAVYLCASSPGRGYRSSYEQYFGPGTRLTVT.

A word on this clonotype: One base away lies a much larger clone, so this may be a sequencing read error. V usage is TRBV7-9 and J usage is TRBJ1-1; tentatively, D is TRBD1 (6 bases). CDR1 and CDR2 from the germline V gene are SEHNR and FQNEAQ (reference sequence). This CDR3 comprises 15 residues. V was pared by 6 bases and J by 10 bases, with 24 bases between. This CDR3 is CASSQGGDENPAAFF. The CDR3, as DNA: TGTGCCAGCAGTCAAGGGGGGGACGAAAACCCCGCAGCTTTCTTT.

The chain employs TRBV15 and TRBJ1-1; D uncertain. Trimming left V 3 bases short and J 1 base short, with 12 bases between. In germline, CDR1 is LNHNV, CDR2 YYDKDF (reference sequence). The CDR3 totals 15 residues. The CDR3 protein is CATSSQGRQNTEAFF. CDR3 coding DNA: TGTGCCACCAGCAGCCAAGGGCGGCAGAACACTGAAGCTTTCTTT.

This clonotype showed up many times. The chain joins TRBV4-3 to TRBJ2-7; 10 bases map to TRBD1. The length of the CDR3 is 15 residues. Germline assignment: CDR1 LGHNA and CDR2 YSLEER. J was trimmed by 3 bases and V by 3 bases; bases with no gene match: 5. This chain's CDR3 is CASSQGQGNLYEQYF. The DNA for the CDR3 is TGCGCCAGCAGCCAGGGACAGGGGAACCTCTACGAGCAGTACTTC.

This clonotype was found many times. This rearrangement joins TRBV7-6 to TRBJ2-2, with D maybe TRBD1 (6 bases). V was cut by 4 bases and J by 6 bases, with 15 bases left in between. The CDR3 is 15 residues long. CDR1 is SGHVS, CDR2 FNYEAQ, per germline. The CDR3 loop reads CASSSITQGAGELFF. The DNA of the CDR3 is TGTGCCAGCAGCTCGATAACACAGGGAGCCGGGGAGCTGTTTTTT.

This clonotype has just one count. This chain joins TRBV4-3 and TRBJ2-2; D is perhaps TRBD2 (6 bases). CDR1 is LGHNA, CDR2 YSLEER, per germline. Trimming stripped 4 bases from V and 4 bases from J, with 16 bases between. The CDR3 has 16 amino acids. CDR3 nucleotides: TGCGCCAGCAGCCCCCTGGAGGGAGCGACCACCGGGGAGCTGTTTTTT. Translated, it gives CASSPLEGATTGELFF.

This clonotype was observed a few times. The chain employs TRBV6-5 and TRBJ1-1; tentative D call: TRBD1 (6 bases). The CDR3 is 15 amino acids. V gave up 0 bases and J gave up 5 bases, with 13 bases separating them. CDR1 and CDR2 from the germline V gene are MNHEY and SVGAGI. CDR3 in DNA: TGTGCCAGCAGTTACTCGAGGGGGATTGGGACTGAAGCTTTCTTT. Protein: CASSYSRGIGTEAFF.

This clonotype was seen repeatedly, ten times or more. CDR3 sequence (DNA): TGTGCCAGCAGCGACGGGACACCCGAGATAGCAGCTTTCTTT. Its protein product is CASSDGTPEIAAFF. The chain uses TRBV9 and TRBJ1-1, with a weak D call TRBD1 (6 bases). CDR1 SGDLS and CDR2 YYNGEE come from the germline V gene. There are 14 residues in the CDR3. V was trimmed by 3 bases and J by 10 bases, leaving 19 bases between them.

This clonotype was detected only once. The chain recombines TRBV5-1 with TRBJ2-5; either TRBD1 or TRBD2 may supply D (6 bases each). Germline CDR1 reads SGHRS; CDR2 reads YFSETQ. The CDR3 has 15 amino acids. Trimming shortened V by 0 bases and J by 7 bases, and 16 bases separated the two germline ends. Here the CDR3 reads CASSLAGAPFTTQYF. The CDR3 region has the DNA TGCGCCAGCAGCTTGGCGGGGGCCCCTTTCACGACCCAGTACTTC.

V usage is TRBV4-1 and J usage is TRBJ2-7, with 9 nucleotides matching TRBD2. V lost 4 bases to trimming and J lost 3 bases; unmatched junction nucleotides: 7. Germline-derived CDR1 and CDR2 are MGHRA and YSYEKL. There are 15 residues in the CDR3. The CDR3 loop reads CASSLSPTSGYEQYF. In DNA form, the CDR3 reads TGCGCCAGCAGCCTATCACCGACTAGCGGCTACGAGCAGTACTTC.

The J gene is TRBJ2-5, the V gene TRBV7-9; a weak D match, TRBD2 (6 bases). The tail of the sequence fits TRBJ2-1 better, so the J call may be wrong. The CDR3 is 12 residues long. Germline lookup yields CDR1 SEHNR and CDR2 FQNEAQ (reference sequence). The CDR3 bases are TGTGCCAGCAGCTTAGTAGCGGCGATCCAGTTCTTC. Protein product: CASSLVAAIQFF.

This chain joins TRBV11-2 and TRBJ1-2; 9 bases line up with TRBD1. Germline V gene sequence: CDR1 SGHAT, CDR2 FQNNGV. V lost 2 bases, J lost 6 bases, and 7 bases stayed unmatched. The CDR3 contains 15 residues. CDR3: CASSLFPGQGDGYTF. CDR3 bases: TGTGCCAGCAGCTTATTTCCGGGACAGGGCGATGGCTACACCTTC. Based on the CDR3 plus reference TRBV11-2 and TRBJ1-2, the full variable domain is EAGVAQSPRYKIIEKRQSVAFWCNPISGHATLYWYQQILGQGPKLLIQFQNNGVVDDSQLPKDRFSAERLKGVDSTLKIQPAKLEDSAVYLCASSLFPGQGDGYTFGSGTRLTVV.

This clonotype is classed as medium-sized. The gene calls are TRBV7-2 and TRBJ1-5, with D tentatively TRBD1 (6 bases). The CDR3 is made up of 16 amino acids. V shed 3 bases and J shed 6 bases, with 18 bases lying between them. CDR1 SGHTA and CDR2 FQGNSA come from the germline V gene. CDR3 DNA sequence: TGTGCCAGCAGCTTGGTTCAGGGAAGGGGGGGTCAGCCCCAGCATTTT. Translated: CASSLVQGRGGQPQHF.

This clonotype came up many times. The CDR3 reads CSVESQGLRGYTF. For the CDR3, the DNA is TGCAGCGTTGAATCGCAGGGCTTAAGGGGCTACACCTTC. The rearrangement joins TRBV29-1 to TRBJ1-2; tentative D call: TRBD1 (5 bases). Trimming took off 2 bases at V and 8 bases at J, with 15 bases between the two ends. This CDR3 has 13 amino acids. Germline V gives CDR1 SQVTM, CDR2 ANQGSEA.

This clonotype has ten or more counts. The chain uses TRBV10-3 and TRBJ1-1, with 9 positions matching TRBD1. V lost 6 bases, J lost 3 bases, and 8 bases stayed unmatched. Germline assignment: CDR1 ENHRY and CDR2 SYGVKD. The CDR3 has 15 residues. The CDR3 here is CAIRTGTGKDTEAFF. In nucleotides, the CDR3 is TGTGCCATCAGGACCGGGACAGGGAAGGACACTGAAGCTTTCTTT.

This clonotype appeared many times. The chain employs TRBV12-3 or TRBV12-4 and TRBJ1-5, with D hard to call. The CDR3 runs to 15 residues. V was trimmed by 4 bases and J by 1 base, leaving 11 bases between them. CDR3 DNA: TGTGCCAGCAGTTCAACCTACGGAAGCAATCAGCCCCAGCATTTT. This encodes CASSSTYGSNQPQHF.

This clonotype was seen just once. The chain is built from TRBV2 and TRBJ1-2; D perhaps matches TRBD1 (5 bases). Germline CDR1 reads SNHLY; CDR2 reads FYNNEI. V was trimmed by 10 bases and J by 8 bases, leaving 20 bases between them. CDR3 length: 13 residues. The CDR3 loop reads CATSGDPLDGYTF. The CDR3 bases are TGTGCCACGAGTGGGGACCCTTTGGACGGCTACACCTTC. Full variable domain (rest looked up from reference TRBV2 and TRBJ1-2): EPEVTQTPSHQVTQMGQEVILRCVPISNHLYFYWYRQILGQKVEFLVSFYNNEISEKSEIFDDQFSVERPDGSNFTLKIRSTKLEDSAMYFCATSGDPLDGYTFGSGTRLTVV.

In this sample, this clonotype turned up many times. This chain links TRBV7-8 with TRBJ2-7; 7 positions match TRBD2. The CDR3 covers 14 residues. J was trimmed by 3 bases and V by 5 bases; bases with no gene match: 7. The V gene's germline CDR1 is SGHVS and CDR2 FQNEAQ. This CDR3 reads CASSRGLVFYEQYF. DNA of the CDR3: TGTGCCAGCAGCCGAGGACTAGTATTCTACGAGCAGTACTTC.

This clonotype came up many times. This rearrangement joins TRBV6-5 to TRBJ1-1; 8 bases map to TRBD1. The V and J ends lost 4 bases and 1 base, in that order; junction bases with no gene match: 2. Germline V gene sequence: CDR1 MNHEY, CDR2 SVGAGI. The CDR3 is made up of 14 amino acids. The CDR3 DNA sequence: TGTGCCAGCAGTTGGCAGGGGGCGAACACTGAAGCTTTCTTT. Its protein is CASSWQGANTEAFF.

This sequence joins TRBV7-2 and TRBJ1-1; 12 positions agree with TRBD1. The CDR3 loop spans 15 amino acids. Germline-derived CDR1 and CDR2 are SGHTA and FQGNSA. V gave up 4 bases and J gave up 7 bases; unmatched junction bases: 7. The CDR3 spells CASSWGGQGAGEAFF. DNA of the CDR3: TGTGCCAGCAGCTGGGGGGGACAGGGGGCGGGTGAAGCTTTCTTT.

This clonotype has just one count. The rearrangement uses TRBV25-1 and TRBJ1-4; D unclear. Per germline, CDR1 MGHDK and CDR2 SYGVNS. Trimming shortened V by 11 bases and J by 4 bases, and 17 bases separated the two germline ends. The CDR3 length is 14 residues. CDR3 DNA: TGTGCCTGGAGTTTAGGAGGTTATAATGAAAAACTGTTTTTT. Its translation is CAWSLGGYNEKLFF.

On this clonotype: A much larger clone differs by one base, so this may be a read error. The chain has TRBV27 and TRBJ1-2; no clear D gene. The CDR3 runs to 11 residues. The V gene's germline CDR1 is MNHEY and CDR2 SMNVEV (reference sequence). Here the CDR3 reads CASWESTGHTF. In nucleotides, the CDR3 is TGTGCCAGCTGGGAATCGACTGGCCACACCTTC.

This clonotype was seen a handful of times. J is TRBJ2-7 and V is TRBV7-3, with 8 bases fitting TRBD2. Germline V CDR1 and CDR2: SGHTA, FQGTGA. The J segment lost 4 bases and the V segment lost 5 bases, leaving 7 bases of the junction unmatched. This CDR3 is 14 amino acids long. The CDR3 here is CASSPIAGSYEQYF. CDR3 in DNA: TGTGCCAGCAGCCCCATAGCGGGGTCTTACGAGCAGTACTTC. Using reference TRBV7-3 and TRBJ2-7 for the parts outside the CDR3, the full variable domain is GAGVSQTPSNKVTEKGKYVELRCDPISGHTALYWYRQSLGQGPEFLIYFQGTGAADDSGLPNDRFFAVRPEGSVSTLKIQRTERGDSAVYLCASSPIAGSYEQYFGPGTRLTVT.

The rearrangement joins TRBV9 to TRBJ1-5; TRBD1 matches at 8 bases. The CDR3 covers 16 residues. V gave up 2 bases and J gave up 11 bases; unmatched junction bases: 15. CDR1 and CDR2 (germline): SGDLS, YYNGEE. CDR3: CASSVTDRGGGETQHF. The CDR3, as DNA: TGTGCCAGCAGCGTCACAGACAGGGGAGGAGGAGAGACCCAGCATTTT.

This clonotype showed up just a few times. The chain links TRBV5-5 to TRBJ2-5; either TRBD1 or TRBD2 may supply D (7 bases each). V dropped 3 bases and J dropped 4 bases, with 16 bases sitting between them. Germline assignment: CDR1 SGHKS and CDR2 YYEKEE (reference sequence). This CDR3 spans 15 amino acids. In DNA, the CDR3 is TGTGCCAGCAGCTCTAAACAGGGGAGGGGAGAGACCCAGTACTTC. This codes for CASSSKQGRGETQYF.

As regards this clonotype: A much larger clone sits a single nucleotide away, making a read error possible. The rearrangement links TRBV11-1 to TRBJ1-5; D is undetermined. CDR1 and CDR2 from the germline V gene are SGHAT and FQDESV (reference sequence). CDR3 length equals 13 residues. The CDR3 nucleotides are TGTGCCAGCAGCTTAGACCAGAATCAGCCCCAGCGTTTT. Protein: CASSLDQNQPQRF.

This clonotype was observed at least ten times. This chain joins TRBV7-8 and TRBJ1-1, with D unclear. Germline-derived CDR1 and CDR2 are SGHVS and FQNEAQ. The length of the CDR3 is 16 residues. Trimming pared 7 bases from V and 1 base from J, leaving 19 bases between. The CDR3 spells CASTYTRRAPNTEAFF. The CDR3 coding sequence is TGTGCCAGCACCTACACGCGGCGGGCTCCGAACACTGAAGCTTTCTTT.

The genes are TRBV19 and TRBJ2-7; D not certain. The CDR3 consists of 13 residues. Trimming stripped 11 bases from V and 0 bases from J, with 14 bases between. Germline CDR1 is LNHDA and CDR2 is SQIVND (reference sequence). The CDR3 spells CAGSHGPSYEQYF. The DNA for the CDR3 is TGTGCCGGCAGCCACGGACCCTCCTACGAGCAGTACTTC. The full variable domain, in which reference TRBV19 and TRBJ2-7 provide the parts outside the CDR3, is DGGITQSPKYLFRKEGQNVTLSCEQNLNHDAMYWYRQDPGQGLRLIYYSQIVNDFQKGDIAEGYSVSREKKESFPLTVTSAQKNPTAFYLCAGSHGPSYEQYFGPGTRLTVT.

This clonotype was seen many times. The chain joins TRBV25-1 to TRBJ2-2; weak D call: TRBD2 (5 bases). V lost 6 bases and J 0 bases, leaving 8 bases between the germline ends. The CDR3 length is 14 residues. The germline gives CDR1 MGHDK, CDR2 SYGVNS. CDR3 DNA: TGTGCCAGCAGGGTGGGAGCGAACACCGGGGAGCTGTTTTTT. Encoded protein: CASRVGANTGELFF.